This T cell receptor beta chain was found in a study of graft-versus-host responses after intestinal transplantation. Study-wide context: Recipients obtained multivisceral, liver-intestinal, or isolated intestinal transplants. For approximately three years after anti-thymocyte globulin induction, all recipients took tacrolimus and steroids.

Notes on the study in general: Early post-transplant HvG declines were associated with peak circulating GvH clone levels. Within the allografts of patients who had graft-donor T cell macrochimerism, graft-versus-host to host-versus-graft clonal ratios were high.

Sequenced by immunoSEQ multiplex PCR; TCRdb stores in-frame clones only, minus some. Of tens of thousands of clones listed, about 87% were seen once; the top ten hold roughly 0.3%. About this clone: Its antigen is as yet unknown.

This CDR3 is built from 15 residues. V was clipped by 9 bases and J by 0 bases, with 18 bases between them. Germline CDR1 and CDR2: WNHNN and SYGVQD (reference sequence). The specimen comprised unstimulated CD4+ T cells sorted from spleen or lymph node cells, sampled before transplant. The TCR comes from a human donor who was the organ donor for an intestinal transplant. This chain uses TRBV10-1 with TRBJ2-7, with TRBD1 as a possible D gene (5 bases). The CDR3 spells CARGLNRRLSYEQYF. CDR3 nucleotide sequence: TGCGCCAGGGGGCTAAATCGACGTCTCTCCTACGAGCAGTACTTC.